This entry concerns a single T cell receptor beta chain. Antigen unknown. The sample belongs to a study of T cell responses to AZD1222 COVID-19 vaccine. The protocol was immunoSEQ multiplex PCR, while the TCRdb copy is restricted to in-frame clones and leaves out a portion. The sample contains some 150,000 clones, about 91% of which appear only once. Study-level points and caveats: Unmutated variant regions are reportedly targeted by nearly half of spike-specific TCRs. Only a handful of AZD1222 recipients, six or seven in all, had baseline seropositivity. Most donors were white British, females outnumbered males, and clonal diversity was possibly underestimated. The CD4 TCRs associated with vaccination extended across spike and predominated at 160-218 and 743-854.

This clonotype was sampled from an adult in good health. The specimen comprised peripheral blood, sampled on day 0 of AZD1222 vaccination.

The chain's CDR3 is CASSGRQGAFYEQYF. Written as DNA, the CDR3 is TGTGCCAGTAGTGGGCGACAGGGGGCGTTCTACGAGCAGTACTTC. V is TRBV19 and J is TRBJ2-7, with 10 bases aligning to TRBD1. CDR1 is LNHDA and CDR2 is SQIVND in the germline V gene (reference sequence). Trimming at V came to 5 bases and at J to 3 bases, leaving 7 bases not matched to a gene. The CDR3 loop spans 15 amino acids.